These T cell receptor beta chains were read from a single sample in a study of resident and recirculating memory T cells in vitiligo. Data came from immunoSEQ multiplex PCR; TCRdb stores just in-frame clones and leaves some out. The data contain around 76,000 clones, more than 85% of them seen just once; the ten biggest clones take up around 4.9%. What was sequenced was blood. The receptor source for this set is a male donor with vitiligo. CDR3s include the opening cysteine and the closing phenylalanine or tryptophan. D genes are given only for firm matches. Rows may omit the clone size; those that give it use once, few, many or a size class.

size	V	D	J	CDR3	DNA
-	TRBV7-9	TRBD1	TRBJ1-2	CASRITGGERYTF	TGTGCCAGCAGAATCACAGGGGGCGAGAGGTACACCTTC
-	TRBV2	TRBD1	TRBJ1-5	CASSGGQGDQPQHF	TGTGCCAGCAGTGGGGGACAGGGGGATCAGCCCCAGCATTTT
-	TRBV14	TRBD1	TRBJ1-1	CASSQDRGKTEAFF	TGTGCCAGCAGCCAAGACAGGGGGAAAACTGAAGCTTTCTTT
-	TRBV7-2	-	TRBJ2-7	CASSKAPDLRYEQYF	TGTGCCAGCAGCAAGGCCCCGGACTTGCGCTACGAGCAGTACTTC
once	TRBV5-8	-	TRBJ1-2	CASSFPGHHGYTF	TGTGCCAGCAGCTTTCCGGGACACCATGGCTACACCTTC
-	TRBV15	-	TRBJ2-2	CATSRDRGNTGELFF	TGTGCCACCAGCAGAGACAGGGGGAACACCGGGGAGCTGTTTTTT
-	TRBV4-3	-	TRBJ1-1	CASSRGIGANTEAFF	TGCGCCAGCAGCCGAGGCATAGGGGCGAACACTGAAGCTTTCTTT
few	TRBV5-4	-	TRBJ1-2	CASSLDTGVYGYTF	TGTGCCAGCAGCTTGGATACAGGAGTCTATGGCTACACCTTC
-	TRBV5-4	TRBD1	TRBJ1-1	CASGTGVLTEAFF	TGTGCCAGCGGTACAGGGGTTCTAACGGAAGCTTTCTTT
-	TRBV11-2	TRBD2	TRBJ2-1	CASSYFPSGGADNEQFF	TGTGCCAGCAGCTATTTCCCTAGCGGGGGGGCTGATAATGAGCAGTTCTTC
-	TRBV6-1	TRBD2	TRBJ2-1	CASSEAGGASNEQFF	TGTGCCAGCAGTGAAGCCGGGGGGGCGTCCAATGAGCAGTTCTTC
-	TRBV4-3	TRBD1	TRBJ1-6	CASSPTGPGSPLHF	TGCGCCAGCAGCCCGACAGGGCCGGGTTCACCCCTCCACTTT
-	TRBV10-2	-	TRBJ2-3	CASSDTPADTQYF	TGCGCCAGCAGTGATACCCCGGCAGATACGCAGTATTTT
-	TRBV6-1	TRBD1	TRBJ1-3	CASRKFSDRADTIYF	TGTGCCAGCAGGAAATTCTCAGACAGGGCGGACACCATATATTTT
-	TRBV5-6	TRBD2	TRBJ2-1	CASSKGLAGGIDEQFF	TGTGCCAGCAGCAAGGGACTAGCGGGGGGTATAGATGAGCAGTTCTTC
-	TRBV5-8	-	TRBJ1-5	CASTLWVPTAPSRPQHF	TGTGCCAGCACCTTATGGGTTCCGACAGCCCCTTCGAGGCCCCAGCATTTT
-	TRBV2	TRBD1	TRBJ1-3	CASSSGTGISGNTIYF	TGTGCCAGCAGTTCCGGGACAGGGATCTCTGGAAACACCATATATTTT
-	TRBV6-6	TRBD1	TRBJ1-1	CASSYGQAMNTEAFF	TGTGCCAGCAGTTACGGACAGGCCATGAACACTGAAGCTTTCTTT
-	TRBV6-5	-	TRBJ2-5	CASSSRIGEYQETQYF	TGTGCCAGCAGTTCCCGGATCGGGGAGTACCAAGAGACCCAGTACTTC
-	TRBV7-8	TRBD1	TRBJ1-2	CASSHHGTGGPTANYGYTF	TGTGCCAGCAGCCACCACGGGACAGGGGGACCGACCGCTAACTATGGCTACACCTTC
-	TRBV28	-	TRBJ2-2	CASSPTVASESTGELFF	TGTGCCAGCAGTCCCACAGTGGCTAGCGAGTCCACCGGGGAGCTGTTTTTT
-	TRBV19	-	TRBJ1-2	CASSRDGAALFYGYTF	TGTGCCAGTAGTAGAGATGGGGCAGCTCTATTCTATGGCTACACCTTC
-	TRBV6-4	TRBD1	TRBJ1-5	CASSDSTGGNQPQHF	TGTGCCAGCAGTGACTCGACAGGGGGCAATCAGCCCCAGCATTTT
-	TRBV5-4	TRBD1	TRBJ2-4	CASTKGGDREDIQYF	TGTGCCAGCACTAAAGGGGGGGACAGGGAGGACATTCAGTACTTC
-	TRBV7-8	TRBD1	TRBJ2-5	CASSLARLTGMGQTQYF	TGTGCCAGCAGCTTAGCCCGCCTGACAGGGATGGGGCAGACCCAGTACTTC
-	TRBV6-5	TRBD1	TRBJ2-7	CASSATGVEQYF	TGTGCCAGCAGCGCGACAGGGGTCGAGCAGTACTTC
-	TRBV6-1	TRBD1	TRBJ1-1	CASSEPTTGPRKAFF	TGTGCCAGCAGTGAACCGACGACAGGGCCCCGGAAGGCTTTCTTT
-	TRBV7-2	-	TRBJ1-3	CASSSDSASGNTIYF	TGTGCCAGCAGCTCGGACAGCGCCTCTGGAAACACCATATATTTT
-	TRBV2	-	TRBJ1-5	CASSEVPGVRQPQHF	TGTGCCAGCAGTGAAGTTCCAGGGGTTAGACAGCCCCAGCATTTT
-	TRBV4-2	-	TRBJ2-1	CASSQVLDNEQFF	TGTGCCAGCAGCCAAGTACTGGACAATGAGCAGTTCTTC